This T cell receptor (beta chain) was captured in a study of somatic mutations in cytotoxic T cells in rheumatoid arthritis. Study in general: Prior to any treatment and right after diagnosis, patient blood (under 31 ml EDTA) was drawn. Whole-study results and caveats: Antigens recognized by the expanded CD8+ clones were unknown.

Repertoires were generated with immunoSEQ multiplex PCR, while TCRdb's copy carries only in-frame clones and drops some. In the table there are almost 8,500 clones, approximately 70% of which are singletons. Concerning this clone: What it recognizes is unknown.

Positive magnetic bead selection isolated CD4+ and CD8+ cells, and flow cytometry checked purity. The germline CDR1 and CDR2 sequences are LNHDA and SQIVND (reference sequence). V lost 0 bases and J lost 11, with 23 bases in between. The CDR3 totals 17 residues. The sequence came from an adult with rheumatoid arthritis. Sequencing was carried out using CD8+ T cells sorted from blood. The rearrangement links TRBV19 to TRBJ2-1; possible D gene TRBD2, 6 bases. The CDR3 coding sequence is TGTGCCAGTAGTATAGAGGCGGGAACTCTCGAACAGGCGCAGCAGTTCTTC. Protein product: CASSIEAGTLEQAQQFF.